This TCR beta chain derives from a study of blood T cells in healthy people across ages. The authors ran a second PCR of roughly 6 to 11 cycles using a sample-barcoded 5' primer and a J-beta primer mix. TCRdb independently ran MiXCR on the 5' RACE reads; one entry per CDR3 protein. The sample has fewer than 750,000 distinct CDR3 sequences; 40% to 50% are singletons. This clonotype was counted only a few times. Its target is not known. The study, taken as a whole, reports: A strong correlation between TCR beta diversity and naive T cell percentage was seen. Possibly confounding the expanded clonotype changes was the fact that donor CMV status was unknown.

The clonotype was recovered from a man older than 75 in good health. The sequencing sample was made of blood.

The CDR3 loop reads CASRQDVPDTQYF. The CDR3 DNA is TGTGCCAGCAGACAGGATGTACCAGATACGCAGTATTTT. V is TRBV2 and J is TRBJ2-3; D is perhaps TRBD1 (5 bases). Germline CDR1 SNHLY, CDR2 FYNNEI. CDR3 length: 13 amino acids. The V and J ends lost 6 bases and 4 bases respectively, with 11 bases between them.